Presented here are 16 T cell receptor beta chains from one specimen sequenced in a study of regulatory T cells. The primer mix had 52 TRBV and 13 TRBJ primers. Clones were read by immunoSEQ multiplex PCR, and TCRdb kept only the in-frame ones, dropping some. The data contain approximately 5,400 clones, more than 80% of them singletons. The sequencing sample was made of CD8+ T cells sorted from blood. The receptors come from a child between 5 and 17 years old with CD3G deficiency.

The genes are TRBV6-1 and TRBJ2-1; maybe TRBD2 (5 bases). The length of the CDR3 is 14 residues. CDR1 and CDR2 from the germline V gene are MNHNS and SASEGT. V lost 7 bases and J 4 bases, leaving 14 bases between the germline ends. This CDR3 is CASTPRELYNEQFF. DNA for the CDR3: TGTGCCAGCACCCCTAGGGAGCTTTACAATGAGCAGTTCTTC.

The chain carries TRBV21-1 and TRBJ2-1; TRBD2 reflects the table's D call only, with no check against the DNA. TRBV21-1 is a pseudogene segment. This CDR3 has 17 residues. The CDR3: CASSNTTSEGTYNEQFF. In DNA, the CDR3 is TGTGCCAGCAGCAACACTACTTCGGAGGGGACCTACAATGAGCAGTTCTTC.

The chain links TRBV19 to TRBJ1-1; the D is unclear. This CDR3 spans 13 amino acids. Germline lookup yields CDR1 LNHDA and CDR2 SQIVND (reference sequence). V shed 1 base and J shed 1 base, with 4 bases lying between them. In DNA form, the CDR3 reads TGTGCCAGTAGTATAGCATCGAACACTGAAGCTTTCTTT. This gives the protein CASSIASNTEAFF.

The gene calls are TRBV28 and TRBJ1-1; 8 positions match TRBD1. The CDR3 is 14 amino acids. CDR1 and CDR2 from the germline V gene are MDHEN and SYDVKM. V gave up 5 bases and J gave up 3 bases; unmatched junction bases: 5. CDR3 sequence reads: CASSRPTGDTEAFF. CDR3 in DNA: TGTGCCAGCAGTCGCCCGACAGGGGACACTGAAGCTTTCTTT.

The V call is TRBV6-1, the J call TRBJ1-5; 8 bases match TRBD1. The CDR3 is made up of 16 amino acids. The germline V gene encodes CDR1 MNHNS and CDR2 SASEGT. Unmatched junction bases numbered 5, after V lost 1 base and J lost 3 bases. CDR3 residues: CASSEGTGRHNQPQHF. The CDR3 nucleotides read TGTGCCAGCAGTGAAGGGACAGGGCGCCACAATCAGCCCCAGCATTTT.

The chain carries TRBV7-9 and TRBJ1-2, with no clear D. The germline CDR1 and CDR2 sequences are SEHNR and FQNEAQ (reference sequence). This CDR3 is 12 amino acids long. Trimming left V 5 bases short and J 7 bases short, with 11 bases between. For the CDR3, the DNA is TGTGCCAGCAGCCGGCCCGGCGGTGGCTACACCTTC. Translating it yields CASSRPGGGYTF.

The chain is built from TRBV28 and TRBJ2-7, with 7 bases identical to TRBD2. Germline V CDR1 and CDR2: MDHEN, SYDVKM. The CDR3 covers 13 residues. V shed 6 bases, J shed 3 bases, and the junction held 5 bases outside the gene matches. The chain's CDR3 is CASRGRDYYEQYF. The CDR3 DNA reads as TGTGCCAGCAGGGGACGGGACTACTACGAGCAGTACTTC. Full variable domain (outside the CDR3, taken from reference TRBV28 and TRBJ2-7): DVKVTQSSRYLVKRTGEKVFLECVQDMDHENMFWYRQDPGLGLRLIYFSYDVKMKEKGDIPEGYSVSREKKERFSLILESASTNQTSMYLCASRGRDYYEQYFGPGTRLTVT.

The gene calls are TRBV27 and TRBJ1-2; 9 nucleotides align to TRBD1. V trimming: 3 bases; J trimming: 4 bases; junction bases outside the gene matches: 3. CDR3 length: 14 amino acids. CDR1 and CDR2 from the germline V gene are MNHEY and SMNVEV (reference sequence). The DNA of the CDR3 is TGTGCCAGCAGTTTGGACAGGGGAAGCTATGGCTACACCTTC. Amino acids: CASSLDRGSYGYTF.

Regarding this clone: Within the sample, other DNA sequences also encode this same CDR3. V gene TRBV18 combines with J gene TRBJ2-7; no firm D call. CDR3 size: 11 residues. Germline V gene data show CDR1 as KGHSH and CDR2 as LQKENI. Trimming shortened V by 3 bases and J by 3 bases, and 3 bases separated the two germline ends. The CDR3 bases are TGTGCCAGCTCACCTGGCTACGAGCAGTACTTC. Residues: CASSPGYEQYF.

J is TRBJ2-1 and V is TRBV28, with TRBD2 identical over 9 bases. Losses at the gene ends were 5 bases for V and 4 bases for J; bases not matched to a gene: 9. The CDR3 runs 16 residues. Per the germline V gene, CDR1 is MDHEN and CDR2 is SYDVKM. CDR3 sequence reads: CASSLASGIGYNEQFF. CDR3 in DNA: TGTGCCAGCAGTCTAGCTAGCGGGATTGGTTACAATGAGCAGTTCTTC.

The rearrangement joins TRBV10-2 to TRBJ2-7; D gene uncertain. The CDR3 consists of 13 residues. V was pared by 6 bases and J by 4 bases, with 13 bases between. The germline V gene has CDR1 WSHSY and CDR2 SAAADI. The CDR3 DNA reads as TGCGCCAGCAGCGTGAGATTCGCGTACGAGCAGTACTTC. Translating gives CASSVRFAYEQYF.

The chain combines TRBV6-1 with TRBJ2-7; the D gene is possibly TRBD1 (5 bases). Germline CDR1 reads MNHNS; CDR2 reads SASEGT. V lost 4 bases and J 0 bases, leaving 13 bases between the germline ends. This CDR3 is 15 amino acids long. The CDR3 is CASSVTVKSSYEQYF. The CDR3 DNA is TGTGCCAGCAGTGTGACAGTCAAGAGCTCCTACGAGCAGTACTTC.

The chain combines TRBV6-1 with TRBJ1-1; 9 nucleotides line up with TRBD1. The V segment lost 2 bases and the J segment 5 bases; nucleotides outside the gene matches: 3. Germline values: CDR1 MNHNS, CDR2 SASEGT. The CDR3 covers 14 residues. The CDR3 DNA follows: TGTGCCAGCAGTGAAACAGGGGGCAGTACTGAAGCTTTCTTT. It translates to CASSETGGSTEAFF.

The chain joins TRBV7-9 to TRBJ2-1, with TRBD2 matching 12 bases. V shed 0 bases and J 1 base; nucleotides not matched to a gene: 1. The CDR3 contains 17 residues. Germline values: CDR1 SEHNR, CDR2 FQNEAQ (reference sequence). In DNA form, the CDR3 reads TGTGCCAGCAGCTTAGCTACTAGCGGGAGGTCCTACAATGAGCAGTTCTTC. It codes for CASSLATSGRSYNEQFF.

The genes are TRBV6-1 and TRBJ2-2, with TRBD1 identical over 7 bases. The CDR3 spans 15 residues. CDR1 MNHNS and CDR2 SASEGT come from the germline V gene. The V gene end was trimmed by 2 bases and the J gene end by 6 bases; junction bases not matched to a gene: 6. This chain's CDR3 is CASSENDRVAGELFF. CDR3 sequence (DNA): TGTGCCAGCAGTGAAAACGACAGGGTAGCCGGGGAGCTGTTTTTT.

The chain uses TRBV20-1 and TRBJ2-1; D remains unclear. The germline CDR1 and CDR2 sequences are DFQATT and SNEGSKA (reference sequence). Trimming cost V 3 bases and J 8 bases, with 8 bases left between them. The CDR3 extends over 11 amino acids. The CDR3 here is CSASLVHEQFF. The CDR3 bases are TGCAGTGCTAGTCTTGTCCATGAGCAGTTCTTC.